The 26 T cell receptor beta chains in this list originate from one sample, sequenced in a study of T cell responses to AZD1222 COVID-19 vaccine. TCRdb's table, derived via immunoSEQ multiplex PCR, lists solely in-frame clones and lacks some. The sample consists of about 180,000 clones, roughly 94% of them appearing once. Sample: peripheral blood, taken 28 days after the second AZD1222 dose. The receptors here all came from an adult who received the AZD1222 COVID-19 vaccine.

This chain links TRBV19 with TRBJ2-7; D is possibly TRBD1 (5 bases). The V gene lost 5 bases and the J gene lost 2 bases, with 7 bases spanning the gap. The CDR3 is made up of 12 amino acids. Germline V CDR1 and CDR2: LNHDA, SQIVND (reference sequence). CDR3 nucleotides: TGTGCCAGTAGTCAACAGGCCTACGAGCAGTACTTC. It yields the protein CASSQQAYEQYF.

The V call is TRBV7-8, the J call TRBJ1-5; D unresolved. The CDR3 runs to 15 residues. With 5 bases removed from V and 2 bases from J, the gap between germline ends came to 13 bases. Germline V gene lookup returns CDR1 SGHVS and CDR2 FQNEAQ. The CDR3 reads CASSLSGVRNQPQHF. The DNA of the CDR3 is TGTGCCAGCAGCCTCAGTGGGGTACGCAATCAGCCCCAGCATTTT.

The rearrangement uses TRBV2 and TRBJ2-7; 10 bases match TRBD1. This CDR3 region has 14 residues. The V and J ends lost 7 bases and 2 bases, in that order; junction bases with no gene match: 5. Germline V gene data show CDR1 as SNHLY and CDR2 as FYNNEI. The CDR3 DNA reads as TGTGCCAGCACCAGACAGGGGGCGACCTACGAGCAGTACTTC. Translating gives CASTRQGATYEQYF.

V is TRBV4-1 and J is TRBJ2-5; 8 bases fit TRBD2. CDR1 is MGHRA and CDR2 is YSYEKL in the germline V gene. J lost 1 base, V lost 0 bases, and 4 bases had no gene match. The CDR3 consists of 16 residues. The CDR3 DNA follows: TGCGCCAGCAGCCAAGAACTTCGGGGGGGCCAAGAGACCCAGTACTTC. Its protein is CASSQELRGGQETQYF.

The chain couples TRBV4-2 to TRBJ1-5, with a tentative D call TRBD1 (5 bases). The CDR3 contains 13 residues. Trimming left V 2 bases short and J 4 bases short, with 6 bases between. Germline lookup yields CDR1 LGHNA and CDR2 YNFKEQ. CDR3 protein: CASSQSGNQPQHF. For the CDR3, the DNA is TGTGCCAGCAGCCAATCAGGGAATCAGCCCCAGCATTTT.

This chain uses TRBV6-5 with TRBJ2-1; 10 bases map to TRBD1. The CDR3 sequence is 15 residues long. J gave up 3 bases and V 5 bases, and 4 bases lay outside the gene matches. The germline V gene has CDR1 MNHEY and CDR2 SVGAGI. Written as DNA, the CDR3 is TGTGCCAGCAGTCGGGACAGGGGCGGCTACAATGAGCAGTTCTTC. Its translation: CASSRDRGGYNEQFF.

About this clone: At the DNA level, this CDR3 is encoded by other sequences in the same sample as well. CDR3 nucleotide sequence: TGTGCCAGCAGCACAGGGAACACTGAAGCTTTCTTT. This sequence encodes CASSTGNTEAFF. The V and J genes are TRBV6-5 and TRBJ1-1; TRBD1 is a possible D gene (5 bases). This CDR3 is built from 12 residues. From germline, CDR1 is MNHEY and CDR2 SVGAGI. Trimming shortened V by 6 bases and J by 1 base, and 6 bases separated the two germline ends.

J is TRBJ1-6 and V is TRBV5-1; tentative D call: TRBD1 (5 bases). CDR3 length: 16 amino acids. Trimming took 5 bases from V and 7 from J, leaving 19 bases between them. Germline V CDR1 and CDR2: SGHRS, YFSETQ. CDR3 bases: TGCGCCAGCAGGGGACTGTTTTGGAAAGCCAATTCACCCCTCCACTTT. Amino acids: CASRGLFWKANSPLHF. Supplemented by reference TRBV5-1 and TRBJ1-6, the full variable domain reads KAGVTQTPRYLIKTRGQQVTLSCSPISGHRSVSWYQQTPGQGLQFLFEYFSETQRNKGNFPGRFSGRQFSNSRSEMNVSTLELGDSALYLCASRGLFWKANSPLHFGNGTRLTVT.

The chain uses TRBV5-1 and TRBJ2-1, with 11 bases that match TRBD2. Per the germline V gene, CDR1 is SGHRS and CDR2 is YFSETQ. With 4 bases clipped from V and 3 bases from J, the junction kept 12 bases outside the gene matches. This CDR3 is 18 amino acids long. The CDR3 protein is CASSPKLTSGNIYNEQFF. The DNA for the CDR3 is TGCGCCAGCAGCCCCAAATTGACTAGCGGGAATATCTACAATGAGCAGTTCTTC.

This chain joins TRBV24-1 and TRBJ1-2, with no clear D. Germline V gives CDR1 KGHDR, CDR2 SFDVKD. Trimming shortened V by 4 bases and J by 4 bases, and 12 bases separated the two germline ends. The CDR3 sequence is 14 residues long. The CDR3 here is CATSDIARPYGYTF. The DNA of the CDR3 is TGTGCCACCAGTGACATTGCGAGGCCCTATGGCTACACCTTC.

The J gene is TRBJ1-4, the V gene TRBV18; 7 positions agree with TRBD1. CDR1 is KGHSH, CDR2 LQKENI, per germline. The CDR3 contains 15 residues. J lost 0 bases, V lost 3 bases, and 1 base had no gene match. CDR3 amino acids: CASSPQGATNEKLFF. CDR3 sequence (DNA): TGTGCCAGCTCACCCCAGGGGGCAACTAATGAAAAACTGTTTTTT.

The J gene is TRBJ2-1, the V gene TRBV5-3; a weak D match, TRBD1 (5 bases). TRBV5-3 is an ORF for which the function is uncertain. Trimming removed 4 bases from V and 0 bases from J, with 17 bases in between. The CDR3 length is 17 residues. CDR3 amino acids: CARSHAILGDSYNEQFF. CDR3 in DNA: TGTGCCAGAAGCCACGCGATTTTAGGGGACTCCTACAATGAGCAGTTCTTC.

This clone was seen a single time. The V and J genes are TRBV2 and TRBJ1-2, with D tentatively TRBD1 (5 bases). There are 14 residues in the CDR3. Trimming shortened V by 4 bases and J by 0 bases, and 9 bases separated the two germline ends. Germline loops: CDR1 SNHLY, CDR2 FYNNEI. CDR3 DNA: TGTGCCAGCAGTGTTGGGGGTTCTAACTATGGCTACACCTTC. This encodes CASSVGGSNYGYTF.

J is TRBJ2-1 and V is TRBV11-2; D may match TRBD1 or TRBD2 (6 bases each). This CDR3 is 15 amino acids long. With 7 bases removed from V and 10 bases from J, the gap between germline ends came to 23 bases. The V gene's germline CDR1 is SGHAT and CDR2 FQNNGV. The CDR3 protein is CASTRTARGVFEQFF. The CDR3 DNA reads TGTGCCAGCACCCGTACGGCTAGGGGGGTATTCGAGCAGTTCTTC.

The chain combines TRBV5-4 with TRBJ1-4; the D gene is possibly TRBD1 (5 bases). Germline V gene data show CDR1 as SGHNT and CDR2 as YYREEE (reference sequence). The CDR3 length is 16 residues. Trimming left V 4 bases short and J 4 bases short, with 17 bases between. For the CDR3, the DNA is TGTGCCAGCAGCCTATGGGGCCAGGAGATTAATGAAAAACTGTTTTTT. It codes for CASSLWGQEINEKLFF.

The chain joins TRBV9 to TRBJ1-1, with a tentative D call TRBD1 (5 bases). The germline V gene encodes CDR1 SGDLS and CDR2 YYNGEE. V was cut by 3 bases and J by 7 bases, with 16 bases left in between. CDR3 length: 14 residues. The CDR3 DNA reads as TGTGCCAGCAGCGCCTACACTACAGGCGATGAAGCTTTCTTT. Translated, it gives CASSAYTTGDEAFF.

This rearrangement joins TRBV9 to TRBJ1-4, with D tentatively TRBD1 (6 bases). The CDR3 runs 16 residues. Germline V lookup: CDR1 SGDLS, CDR2 YYNGEE. V lost 4 bases to trimming and J lost 8 bases, with 21 bases between them. CDR3: CASSPNVGGEWEKLFF. The DNA for the CDR3 is TGTGCCAGCAGCCCCAACGTGGGGGGCGAGTGGGAAAAACTGTTTTTT.

This chain links TRBV5-1 with TRBJ2-5; no firm D call. V shed 0 bases and J shed 5 bases, with 11 bases lying between them. Germline V gene lookup returns CDR1 SGHRS and CDR2 YFSETQ. This CDR3 spans 14 amino acids. CDR3 sequence (DNA): TGCGCCAGCAGCTTGGTGTCTCTGTCGGAGACCCAGTACTTC. Encoded protein: CASSLVSLSETQYF.

The chain joins TRBV3-1 (or the pseudogene TRBV3-2) to TRBJ2-3; no clear D. V gave up 5 bases and J gave up 2 bases, with 20 bases separating them. Germline loops: CDR1 LGHDT, CDR2 YNNKEL (reference sequence). The length of the CDR3 is 17 residues. The CDR3 DNA is TGTGCCAGCAGCTACGGTCTAGGCAGCGCTGACACAGATACGCAGTATTTT. This gives the protein CASSYGLGSADTDTQYF.

The chain recombines TRBV27 with TRBJ1-3; D unclear. The CDR3 spans 13 residues. Per the germline V gene, CDR1 is MNHEY and CDR2 is SMNVEV (reference sequence). Trimming pared 5 bases from V and 2 bases from J, leaving 7 bases between. CDR3 nucleotides: TGTGCCAGCAGTCGGGGTACTGGAAACACCATATATTTT. The encoded protein is CASSRGTGNTIYF.

V gene TRBV27 combines with J gene TRBJ1-2; 8 positions agree with TRBD1. This CDR3 has 13 amino acids. V was clipped by 4 bases and J by 8 bases; unmatched bases: 6. The V gene's germline CDR1 is MNHEY and CDR2 SMNVEV (reference sequence). The DNA of the CDR3 is TGTGCCAGCAGTTCGACAGGGGCAGCGGGCTACACCTTC. Its translation is CASSSTGAAGYTF.

V usage is TRBV25-1 and J usage is TRBJ1-1, with D perhaps matching TRBD1 (5 bases). Trimming took off 4 bases at V and 3 bases at J, with 21 bases between the two ends. Germline loops: CDR1 MGHDK, CDR2 SYGVNS. The CDR3 is made up of 17 amino acids. CDR3 nucleotides: TGTGCCAGCAGTGGGATGGGGGGGATTAGTTGGGACACTGAAGCTTTCTTT. This codes for CASSGMGGISWDTEAFF.

This clone was found once. The chain employs TRBV7-9 and TRBJ2-7, with D unresolved. The germline gives CDR1 SEHNR, CDR2 FQNEAQ (reference sequence). There are 14 residues in the CDR3. Trimming removed 1 base from V and 5 bases from J, with 12 bases in between. CDR3 amino acids: CASSLGGLGNEQYF. The CDR3 region has the DNA TGTGCCAGCAGCTTAGGCGGTTTGGGTAACGAGCAGTACTTC.

As to this clone: Within the sample, other DNA sequences also encode this same CDR3. The chain joins TRBV19 to TRBJ1-1; the D is unclear. The germline V gene encodes CDR1 LNHDA and CDR2 SQIVND (reference sequence). Trimming removed 5 bases from V and 4 bases from J, with 8 bases in between. The CDR3 runs 12 residues. DNA for the CDR3: TGTGCCAGTAGTGATCCGGGCACTGAAGCTTTCTTT. This gives the protein CASSDPGTEAFF.

V gene TRBV18 combines with J gene TRBJ2-1, with a tentative D call TRBD1 (6 bases). CDR1 is KGHSH, CDR2 LQKENI, per germline. V lost 4 bases and J 6 bases, leaving 13 bases between the germline ends. The CDR3 is 14 residues long. The CDR3: CASSLTDSGNEQFF. For the CDR3, the DNA is TGTGCCAGCTCACTGACGGACAGCGGCAATGAGCAGTTCTTC.

V and J are TRBV19 and TRBJ1-5; 11 bases align to TRBD1. Germline CDR1 LNHDA, CDR2 SQIVND (reference sequence). The V and J ends lost 5 bases and 5 bases, in that order; junction bases with no gene match: 8. The CDR3 is 16 residues long. CDR3 in amino acids: CASSGGTGGRHQPQHF. The CDR3 nucleotides are TGTGCCAGTAGTGGGGGGACAGGGGGTCGGCATCAGCCCCAGCATTTT.